These T cell receptor beta chains were read from a single sample in a study of shared clonotypes between healthy human individuals. Produced via immunoSEQ multiplex PCR; TCRdb's table is partial and in-frame only. The sample carries around 480,000 clones, 60% to 80% recorded once. Sequencing used PBMCs. These receptor sequences come from a woman between 40 and 50 years old in good health. Some clones in this sample may be carry-over from other donors' samples. Both conserved end residues are part of each CDR3. D genes are given only for firm matches. Clone size appears in some rows only: once, few, many, or a class for an expanded clone.

v_call: TRBV5-1
j_call: TRBJ1-1
clone_size: .
cdr3_length: 16
d_call: TRBD1
cdr3_aa: CASSPSLSTGDTEAFF
cdr3_nt: TGCGCCAGCAGCCCCTCCCTATCTACAGGGGACACTGAAGCTTTCTTT

v_call: TRBV5-6
j_call: TRBJ2-3
clone_size: .
cdr3_length: 14
d_call: .
cdr3_aa: CASIPMGLEDTQYF
cdr3_nt: TGTGCCAGCATCCCCATGGGGCTTGAAGATACGCAGTATTTT

v_call: TRBV7-9
j_call: TRBJ1-4
clone_size: .
cdr3_length: 15
d_call: .
cdr3_aa: CASSPGAIINEKLFF
cdr3_nt: TGTGCCAGCAGCCCAGGGGCCATTATCAATGAAAAACTGTTTTTT

v_call: TRBV7-2
j_call: TRBJ2-6
clone_size: .
cdr3_length: 14
d_call: .
cdr3_aa: CASSRSSGANVLTF
cdr3_nt: TGTGCCAGCAGCCGCAGCTCTGGGGCCAACGTCCTGACTTTC

v_call: TRBV9
j_call: TRBJ1-2
clone_size: .
cdr3_length: 15
d_call: TRBD1
cdr3_aa: CASSASAGTDYGYTF
cdr3_nt: TGTGCCAGCAGCGCCAGCGCCGGGACAGACTATGGCTACACCTTC

v_call: TRBV18
j_call: TRBJ1-5
clone_size: .
cdr3_length: 13
d_call: .
cdr3_aa: CASSPGFGQPQHF
cdr3_nt: TGTGCCAGCTCCCCGGGTTTTGGTCAGCCCCAGCATTTT

v_call: TRBV6-6
j_call: TRBJ1-5
clone_size: many
cdr3_length: 15
d_call: .
cdr3_aa: CASSPQWGGSQPQHF
cdr3_nt: TGTGCCAGCAGTCCACAGTGGGGGGGGAGTCAGCCCCAGCATTTT

v_call: TRBV10-3
j_call: TRBJ2-1
clone_size: few
cdr3_length: 15
d_call: TRBD2
cdr3_aa: CAISLGLAGVNEQFF
cdr3_nt: TGTGCCATCAGCCTCGGACTAGCGGGAGTTAATGAGCAGTTCTTC

v_call: TRBV6-1
j_call: TRBJ2-3
clone_size: .
cdr3_length: 11
d_call: .
cdr3_aa: CASKYVDTQYF
cdr3_nt: TGTGCCAGCAAATATGTGGATACGCAGTATTTT

v_call: TRBV19
j_call: TRBJ1-5
clone_size: .
cdr3_length: 14
d_call: TRBD1
cdr3_aa: CASRTGMNNQPQHF
cdr3_nt: TGTGCCAGTAGGACAGGGATGAACAATCAGCCCCAGCATTTT

v_call: TRBV18
j_call: TRBJ2-7
clone_size: .
cdr3_length: 17
d_call: .
cdr3_aa: CASSPPGGLTWGYEQYF
cdr3_nt: TGTGCCAGCTCACCACCCGGGGGGCTAACATGGGGCTACGAGCAGTACTTC

v_call: TRBV7-9
j_call: TRBJ1-2
clone_size: few
cdr3_length: 14
d_call: .
cdr3_aa: CASSRYENGDGYTF
cdr3_nt: TGTGCCAGCAGTAGGTATGAGAATGGAGATGGCTACACCTTC

v_call: TRBV5-6
j_call: TRBJ1-2
clone_size: many
cdr3_length: 15
d_call: TRBD1
cdr3_aa: CASSLVTGTGDGYTF
cdr3_nt: TGTGCCAGCAGCTTGGTGACAGGGACAGGGGATGGCTACACCTTC

v_call: TRBV5-1
j_call: TRBJ2-3
clone_size: .
cdr3_length: 17
d_call: TRBD2
cdr3_aa: CASSLGGLAGGGDTQYF
cdr3_nt: TGCGCCAGCAGCTTGGGGGGACTAGCGGGAGGTGGAGATACGCAGTATTTT

v_call: TRBV30
j_call: TRBJ1-1
clone_size: .
cdr3_length: 15
d_call: .
cdr3_aa: CAWIGLGALNTEAFF
cdr3_nt: TGTGCCTGGATAGGCTTGGGGGCGCTTAACACTGAAGCTTTCTTT

v_call: TRBV4-1
j_call: TRBJ2-2
clone_size: .
cdr3_length: 17
d_call: .
cdr3_aa: CASSQGAGGTNTGELFF
cdr3_nt: TGCGCCAGCAGCCAAGGGGCAGGAGGAACGAACACCGGGGAGCTGTTTTTT

v_call: TRBV7-9
j_call: TRBJ2-5
clone_size: .
cdr3_length: 17
d_call: .
cdr3_aa: CASSPSYQLERQETQYF
cdr3_nt: TGTGCCAGCAGCCCCTCTTATCAACTAGAACGACAAGAGACCCAGTACTTC

v_call: TRBV19
j_call: TRBJ2-1
clone_size: .
cdr3_length: 13
d_call: TRBD1
cdr3_aa: CASSRTGVNEQFF
cdr3_nt: TGTGCCAGTAGCCGGACAGGGGTGAATGAGCAGTTCTTC

v_call: TRBV28
j_call: TRBJ2-1
clone_size: .
cdr3_length: 17
d_call: TRBD1
cdr3_aa: CASSQTTGTGGYNEQFF
cdr3_nt: TGTGCCAGCAGTCAAACCACTGGCACAGGGGGGTACAATGAGCAGTTCTTC

v_call: TRBV4-2
j_call: TRBJ2-7
clone_size: .
cdr3_length: 14
d_call: TRBD2
cdr3_aa: CASSQGLAGALQYF
cdr3_nt: TGTGCCAGCAGCCAAGGACTAGCGGGAGCTCTGCAGTACTTC